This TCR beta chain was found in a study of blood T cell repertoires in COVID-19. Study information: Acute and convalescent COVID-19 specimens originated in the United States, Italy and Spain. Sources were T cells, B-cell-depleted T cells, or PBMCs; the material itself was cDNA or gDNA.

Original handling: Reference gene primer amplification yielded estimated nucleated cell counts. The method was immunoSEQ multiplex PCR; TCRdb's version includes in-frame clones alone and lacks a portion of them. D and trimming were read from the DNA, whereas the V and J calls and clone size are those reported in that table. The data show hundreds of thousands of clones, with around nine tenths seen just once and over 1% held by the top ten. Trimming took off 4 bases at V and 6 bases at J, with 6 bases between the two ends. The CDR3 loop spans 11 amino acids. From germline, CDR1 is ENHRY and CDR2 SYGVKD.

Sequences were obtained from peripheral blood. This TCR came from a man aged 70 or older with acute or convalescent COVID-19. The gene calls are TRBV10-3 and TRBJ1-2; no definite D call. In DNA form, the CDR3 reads TGTGCCATCAGTGGGCAACATGGCTACACCTTC. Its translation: CAISGQHGYTF.